This T cell receptor beta chain was retrieved from a study of cytomegalovirus exposure and HLA in healthy donors. Whole-study results and caveats: For cytomegalovirus status, the classifier reportedly gave diagnoses with high specificity and sensitivity.

Only one count was recorded for this clone. Its antigen is unidentified. The assay was immunoSEQ multiplex PCR, and TCRdb's table has in-frame clones only and misses some. The sample holds about 240,000 clones, more than 75% seen once. V dropped 3 bases and J dropped 4 bases, with 21 bases sitting between them. The CDR3 is 17 residues long. The germline V gene has CDR1 MDHEN and CDR2 SYDVKM. Sequencing was performed on PBMCs. The receptor was isolated from a man between 18 and 29 years old in good health and CMV-seronegative. The V gene is TRBV28, the J gene TRBJ1-1; D perhaps matches TRBD1 (5 bases). The CDR3 is CASSFRIGGAGSTEAFF. CDR3 DNA sequence: TGTGCCAGCAGTTTTAGGATTGGTGGGGCCGGGAGCACTGAAGCTTTCTTT.